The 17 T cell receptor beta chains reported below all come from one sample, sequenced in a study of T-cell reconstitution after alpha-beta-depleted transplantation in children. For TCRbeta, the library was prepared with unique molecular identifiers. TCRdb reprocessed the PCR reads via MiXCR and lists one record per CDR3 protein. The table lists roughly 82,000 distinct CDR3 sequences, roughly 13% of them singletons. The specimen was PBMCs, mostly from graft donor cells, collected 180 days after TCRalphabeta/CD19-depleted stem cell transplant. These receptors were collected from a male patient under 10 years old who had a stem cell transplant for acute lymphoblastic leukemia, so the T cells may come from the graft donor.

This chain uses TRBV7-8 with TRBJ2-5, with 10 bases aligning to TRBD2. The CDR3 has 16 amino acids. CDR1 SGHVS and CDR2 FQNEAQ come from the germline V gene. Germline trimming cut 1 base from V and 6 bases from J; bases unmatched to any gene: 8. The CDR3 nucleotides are TGTGCCAGCAGCTTAGAACGACTAGCGGGTCAGAAGACCCAGTACTTC. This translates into CASSLERLAGQKTQYF.

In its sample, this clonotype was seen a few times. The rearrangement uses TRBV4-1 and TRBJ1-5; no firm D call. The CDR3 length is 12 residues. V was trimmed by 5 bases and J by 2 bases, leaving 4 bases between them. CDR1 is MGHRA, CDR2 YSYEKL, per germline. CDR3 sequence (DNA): TGCGCCAGCAGCACGGGCAATCAGCCCCAGCATTTT. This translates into CASSTGNQPQHF.

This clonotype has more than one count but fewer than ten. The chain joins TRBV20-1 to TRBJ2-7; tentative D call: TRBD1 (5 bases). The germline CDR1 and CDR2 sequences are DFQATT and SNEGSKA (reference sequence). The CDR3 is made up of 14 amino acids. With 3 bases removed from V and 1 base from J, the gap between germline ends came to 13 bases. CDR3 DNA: TGCAGTGCTAGTAATGTGGGGCTATCCTACGAGCAGTACTTC. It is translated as CSASNVGLSYEQYF.

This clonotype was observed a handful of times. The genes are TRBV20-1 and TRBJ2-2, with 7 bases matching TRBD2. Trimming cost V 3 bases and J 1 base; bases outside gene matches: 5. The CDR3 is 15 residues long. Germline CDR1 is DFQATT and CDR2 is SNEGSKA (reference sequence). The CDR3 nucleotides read TGCAGTGCTAGTTTCGCGGGGGAGAACACCGGGGAGCTGTTTTTT. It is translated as CSASFAGENTGELFF.

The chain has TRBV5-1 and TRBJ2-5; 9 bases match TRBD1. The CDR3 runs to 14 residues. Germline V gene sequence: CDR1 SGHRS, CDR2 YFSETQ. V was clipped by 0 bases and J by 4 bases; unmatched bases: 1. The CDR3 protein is CASSLGTGAETQYF. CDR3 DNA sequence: TGCGCCAGCAGCTTGGGGACAGGGGCAGAGACCCAGTACTTC.

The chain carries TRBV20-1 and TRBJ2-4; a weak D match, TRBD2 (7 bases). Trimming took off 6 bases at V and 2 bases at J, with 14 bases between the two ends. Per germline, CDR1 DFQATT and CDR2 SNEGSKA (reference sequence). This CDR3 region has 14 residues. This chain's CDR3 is CSAGGGLSKNIQYF. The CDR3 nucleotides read TGCAGTGCAGGCGGGGGCTTGTCCAAAAACATTCAGTACTTC.

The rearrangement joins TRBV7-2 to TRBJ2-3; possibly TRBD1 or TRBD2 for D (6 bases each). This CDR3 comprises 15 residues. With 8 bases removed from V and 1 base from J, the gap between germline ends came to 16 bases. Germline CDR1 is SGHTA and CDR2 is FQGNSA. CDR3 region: CASLYRGRGTDTQYF. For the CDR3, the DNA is TGTGCCAGCCTCTATCGGGGGCGGGGCACAGATACGCAGTATTTT.

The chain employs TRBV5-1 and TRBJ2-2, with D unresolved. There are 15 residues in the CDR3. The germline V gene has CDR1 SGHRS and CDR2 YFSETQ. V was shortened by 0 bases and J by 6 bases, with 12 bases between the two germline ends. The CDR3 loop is CASSLEPILPGELFF. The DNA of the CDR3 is TGCGCCAGCAGCTTGGAACCCATCTTACCCGGGGAGCTGTTTTTT.

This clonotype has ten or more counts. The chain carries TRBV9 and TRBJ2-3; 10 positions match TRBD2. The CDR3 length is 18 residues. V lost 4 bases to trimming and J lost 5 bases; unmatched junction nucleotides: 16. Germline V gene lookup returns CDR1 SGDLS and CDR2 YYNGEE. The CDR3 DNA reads TGTGCCAGCAGCCCCCGAGGACTAGCGGCAAGGATGGAAGATACGCAGTATTTT. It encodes CASSPRGLAARMEDTQYF. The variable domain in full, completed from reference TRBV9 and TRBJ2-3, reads DSGVTQTPKHLITATGQRVTLRCSPRSGDLSVYWYQQSLDQGLQFLIQYYNGEERAKGNILERFSAQQFPDLHSELNLSSLELGDSALYFCASSPRGLAARMEDTQYFGPGTRLTVL.

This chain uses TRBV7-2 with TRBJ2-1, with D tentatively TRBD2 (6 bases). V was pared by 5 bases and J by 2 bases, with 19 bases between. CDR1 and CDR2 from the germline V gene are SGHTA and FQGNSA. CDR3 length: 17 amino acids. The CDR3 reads CASSRYDPWGAYNEQFF. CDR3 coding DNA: TGTGCCAGCAGCCGATACGACCCCTGGGGGGCCTACAATGAGCAGTTCTTC.

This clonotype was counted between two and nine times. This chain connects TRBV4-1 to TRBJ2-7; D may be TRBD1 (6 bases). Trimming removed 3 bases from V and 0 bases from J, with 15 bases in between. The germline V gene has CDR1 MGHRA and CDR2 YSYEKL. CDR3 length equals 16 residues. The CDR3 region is CASSQQGRVPSYEQYF. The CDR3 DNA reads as TGCGCCAGCAGCCAGCAGGGGCGAGTCCCCTCCTACGAGCAGTACTTC.

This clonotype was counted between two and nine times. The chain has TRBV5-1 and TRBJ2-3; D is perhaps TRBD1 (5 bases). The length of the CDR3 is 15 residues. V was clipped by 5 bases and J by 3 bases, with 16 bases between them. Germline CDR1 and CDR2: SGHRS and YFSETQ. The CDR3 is CASSPGRVRTDTQYF. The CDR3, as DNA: TGCGCCAGCAGTCCAGGGCGAGTACGGACAGATACGCAGTATTTT.

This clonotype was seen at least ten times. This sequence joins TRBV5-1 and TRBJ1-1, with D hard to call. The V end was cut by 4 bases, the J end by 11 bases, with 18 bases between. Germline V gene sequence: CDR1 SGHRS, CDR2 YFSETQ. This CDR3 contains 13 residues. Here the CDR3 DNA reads TGCGCCAGCAGCCCAACTCGAAGGTTTGGGGCTTTCTTT. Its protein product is CASSPTRRFGAFF.

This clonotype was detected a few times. In DNA, the CDR3 is TGTGCCAGCAGCTTGTCGAGGGGCACAGATACGCAGTATTTT. This translates into CASSLSRGTDTQYF. V usage is TRBV5-4 and J usage is TRBJ2-3; D might be TRBD2 (5 bases). Trimming took 1 base from V and 1 from J, leaving 7 bases between them. Germline values: CDR1 SGHNT, CDR2 YYREEE (reference sequence). CDR3 size: 14 residues.

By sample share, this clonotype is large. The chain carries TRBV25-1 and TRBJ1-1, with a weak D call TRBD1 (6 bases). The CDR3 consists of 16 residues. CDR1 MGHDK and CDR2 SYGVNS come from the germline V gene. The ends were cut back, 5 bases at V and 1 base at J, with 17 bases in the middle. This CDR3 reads CASSPEGGVRNTEAFF. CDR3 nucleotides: TGTGCCAGCAGTCCTGAAGGGGGGGTTCGGAACACTGAAGCTTTCTTT.

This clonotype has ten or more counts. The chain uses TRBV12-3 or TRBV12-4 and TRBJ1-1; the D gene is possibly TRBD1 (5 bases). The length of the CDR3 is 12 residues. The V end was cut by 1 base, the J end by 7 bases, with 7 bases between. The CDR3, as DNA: TGTGCCAGCAGTTTAGGGACAAGTGAAGCTTTCTTT. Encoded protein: CASSLGTSEAFF.

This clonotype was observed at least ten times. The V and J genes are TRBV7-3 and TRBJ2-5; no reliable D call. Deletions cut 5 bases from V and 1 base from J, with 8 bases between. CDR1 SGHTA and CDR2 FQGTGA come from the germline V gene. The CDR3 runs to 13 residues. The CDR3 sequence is CASSPHLQETQYF. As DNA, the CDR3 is TGTGCCAGCAGCCCCCACCTCCAAGAGACCCAGTACTTC.